This T cell receptor beta chain appears in the sequencing data of a study of cytomegalovirus exposure and HLA in healthy donors. The PCR made use of 60 Vbeta and 13 Jbeta primers. TCRdb keeps only in-frame clones here, not all; method: immunoSEQ multiplex PCR. Its clone listing holds 80,000 to 100,000 clones. This CDR3 has 15 amino acids. Germline CDR1 and CDR2: KGHSH and LQKENI. Trimming cost V 2 bases and J 1 base, with 9 bases left between them. The TCR comes from a man aged 50 to 60 in good health and CMV-seropositive. This chain joins TRBV18 and TRBJ1-3, with D possibly TRBD1 on 5 matching bases. The sequencing sample was made of PBMCs. CDR3 in amino acids: CASSPRDSSGNTIYF. The CDR3 DNA follows: TGTGCCAGCTCACCAAGAGACAGTTCTGGAAACACCATATATTTT.